The source of this TCR beta chain is a study of T cell repertoires in cytomegalovirus infection. Study at large: Both a matching HLA type and CMV infection were indicated by public TCR beta signatures.

The CDR3 length is 15 residues. Germline V gene data show CDR1 as SQVTM and CDR2 as ANQGSEA. The junction had 11 bases not matched to a gene; V was cut back by 6 bases and J by 1 base. There are many counts of this clonotype. No antigen is known for it. The study, taken as a whole, reports: The cumulative frequency of public TCR beta families identified carriers of CMV plus the relevant HLA. Across the ex vivo response, the dominant clonotypes were HLA-C-restricted CMV-specific TCR beta clonotypes.

MiXCR, applied by TCRdb to the reads, yields one record per CDR3 protein. The sample shows around 280,000 distinct CDR3 sequences, 12% to 15% of them seen only once. The rearrangement links TRBV29-1 to TRBJ1-1, with 7 bases lining up with TRBD1. The sequenced sample consisted of PBMCs. The sequence was obtained from a human donor in good health (CMV status not recorded). Some clones in this sample may be carry-over from other donors' samples. The CDR3 DNA reads as TGCAGCGTCAACCCGACAGGGAATAGGAACACTGAAGCTTTCTTT. It is translated as CSVNPTGNRNTEAFF.